Following are 14 T cell receptor beta chains from one sample sequenced in a study of molecular identifiers for immune sequencing clone quantification. TCRdb re-analysed the PCR reads in MiXCR, keeping a single row per CDR3 protein. This table holds more than 300,000 distinct CDR3 sequences, 20% to 25% found once. The sample comprised naive CD8+ T cells from blood, with Jurkat cell RNA spiked in. This sample's subset: FACS-sorted CD8+CD4-CCR7+CD45RA+ naive T cells. The receptors derive from a human donor in good health. Some libraries in this study had Jurkat cell RNA spiked in.

Turning to this clonotype: A read error may account for a junction end that differs from germline. The chain combines TRBV5-6 with TRBJ2-7; D is uncertain. Germline values: CDR1 SGHDT, CDR2 YYEEEE. This CDR3 is 13 amino acids long. The DNA for the CDR3 is TGTGCCAGCAGCTTGACCATGCCCTACGGGCAGTACTTC. This translates into CASSLTMPYGQYF.

About this clonotype: This may stem from a read error, because a much larger clone lies one nucleotide away. The V gene is TRBV11-2, the J gene TRBJ1-2; no clear D. Trimming took off 2 bases at V and 4 bases at J, with 17 bases between the two ends. The CDR3 spans 16 residues. CDR1 SGHAT and CDR2 FQNNGV come from the germline V gene. The CDR3 DNA reads TGTGCCAGCAGCTTAATTGGCAGTTGGATATCCTATGGCTACACCTTC. Its translation is CASSLIGSWISYGYTF.

This clonotype has a handful of counts. This chain uses TRBV12-3 or TRBV12-4 with TRBJ2-7, with TRBD1 as a possible D gene (5 bases). The CDR3 is made up of 14 amino acids. V dropped 3 bases and J dropped 1 base, with 10 bases sitting between them. The CDR3 region has the DNA TGTGCCAGCAGTTTGTCGTACAGGTCCTACGAGCAGTACTTC. It is translated as CASSLSYRSYEQYF.

J is TRBJ2-3 and V is TRBV4-3; TRBD2 aligns across 9 bases. The CDR3 loop spans 17 amino acids. Germline V gene data show CDR1 as LGHNA and CDR2 as YSLEER. The V and J ends lost 4 bases and 3 bases, in that order; junction bases with no gene match: 11. CDR3 residues: CASSRDGRLAGTDTQYF. The CDR3 DNA reads as TGCGCCAGCAGCCGAGATGGTCGTCTAGCGGGAACAGATACGCAGTATTTT.

The CDR3 sequence: CASEGTSHEQYF. In nucleotides, the CDR3 is TGTGCCTCGGAGGGGACCAGCCACGAGCAGTACTTC. The chain links TRBV30 to TRBJ2-7; D is perhaps TRBD2 (6 bases). Trimming cost V 7 bases and J 5 bases, with 15 bases left between them. The CDR3 is 12 amino acids. CDR1 is GTSNPN, CDR2 SVGIG, per germline (reference sequence).

This clonotype was seen at least ten times. The chain employs TRBV4-3 and TRBJ1-1; no definite D call. With 1 base removed from V and 0 bases from J, the gap between germline ends came to 9 bases. Germline loops: CDR1 LGHNA, CDR2 YSLEER. This CDR3 contains 15 residues. The CDR3 DNA follows: TGCGCCAGCAGCCAAGGACGGTTCATGAACACTGAAGCTTTCTTT. Translation: CASSQGRFMNTEAFF.

The V and J genes are TRBV4-3 and TRBJ1-1, with D perhaps TRBD1 (5 bases). The CDR3 contains 15 residues. Germline V lookup: CDR1 LGHNA, CDR2 YSLEER. Trimming removed 0 bases at V and 4 bases at J, with 12 bases between. The CDR3: CASSQEGTLGTEAFF. CDR3 DNA: TGCGCCAGCAGCCAAGAAGGGACCCTCGGCACTGAAGCTTTCTTT.

The chain joins TRBV20-1 to TRBJ2-7; 8 bases map to TRBD2. The V and J ends lost 0 bases and 3 bases, in that order; junction bases with no gene match: 16. CDR1 is DFQATT and CDR2 is SNEGSKA in the germline V gene (reference sequence). The CDR3 covers 18 residues. In DNA, the CDR3 is TGCAGTGCTAGAGATCTGGGTCTTGGAGCGGGAGTAAGCTACGAGCAGTACTTC. It codes for CSARDLGLGAGVSYEQYF.

Regarding this clonotype: Since a much larger clone is just one base distant, this may be a read error. This chain connects TRBV7-9 to TRBJ1-4; a weak D match, TRBD1 (6 bases). In germline, CDR1 is SEHNR, CDR2 FQNEAQ (reference sequence). The CDR3 is made up of 15 amino acids. In nucleotides, the CDR3 is TGTGCCAGCAGCTCCCTGGGGGCGTTGGATGAAAAACTGTGTTTT. It is translated as CASSSLGALDEKLCF.

This clonotype was seen ten or more times. V is TRBV19 and J is TRBJ2-7, with TRBD1 as a possible D gene (6 bases). The germline CDR1 and CDR2 sequences are LNHDA and SQIVND (reference sequence). With 5 bases removed from V and 4 bases from J, the gap between germline ends came to 9 bases. The CDR3 has 12 residues. In DNA, the CDR3 is TGTGCCAGTAGTGCAGGGGTTTACGAGCAGTACTTC. Residues: CASSAGVYEQYF.

Many counts were recorded for this clonotype. V and J are TRBV7-2 and TRBJ2-5; D is tentatively TRBD1 or TRBD2 (5 bases each). Per the germline V gene, CDR1 is SGHTA and CDR2 is FQGNSA. The CDR3 covers 16 residues. Trimming shortened V by 4 bases and J by 2 bases, and 17 bases separated the two germline ends. This chain's CDR3 is CASSSRGQSYQETQYF. As DNA, the CDR3 is TGTGCCAGCAGCTCGAGGGGTCAGAGTTATCAAGAGACCCAGTACTTC.

As concerns this clonotype: Likely a read error: the CDR3 ends without its conserved phenylalanine or tryptophan. CDR3 coding DNA: TGTGCCAGCAGCTTGGGACTTCAAGAGACCCAGTACTTA. It yields the protein CASSLGLQETQYL. The V gene is TRBV4-2, the J gene TRBJ2-5; tentatively, D is TRBD2 (6 bases). CDR1 LGHNA and CDR2 YNFKEQ come from the germline V gene. There are 13 residues in the CDR3. Trimming left V 5 bases short and J 2 bases short, with 9 bases between.

As concerns this clonotype: Since a much larger clone is just one base distant, this may be a read error. The chain uses TRBV7-9 and TRBJ1-1; D is possibly TRBD1 (6 bases). Germline V gene data show CDR1 as SEHNR and CDR2 as FQNEAQ (reference sequence). The CDR3 covers 14 residues. The CDR3 loop reads CASSLVPRDTEASF. DNA for the CDR3: TGTGCCAGCAGCTTAGTTCCCAGGGACACTGAAGCTTCCTTT.

This clonotype was seen at least ten times. The chain's CDR3 is CASSSRGDRDYEQYF. CDR3 DNA: TGTGCCAGCAGCTCGCGAGGGGACAGGGACTACGAGCAGTACTTC. The chain combines TRBV7-9 with TRBJ2-7; TRBD1 matches 9 bases. Germline CDR1 is SEHNR and CDR2 is FQNEAQ (reference sequence). This CDR3 spans 15 amino acids. V was pared by 4 bases and J by 3 bases, with 7 bases of the junction left unmatched.